Below, 20 T cell receptor beta chains from the same sample are listed, as sequenced in a study of T cells after yellow fever vaccination. Via MiXCR, TCRdb re-called the 5' RACE reads, giving one row per CDR3 protein. The profile shows a few hundred thousand distinct CDR3 sequences, around 4% of them singletons. Source: PBMCs, taken on the day of the yellow fever booster vaccination. The source is a young man who received the YFV17D yellow fever vaccine.

This chain uses TRBV6-6 with TRBJ2-7; 8 nucleotides align to TRBD2. J gave up 2 bases and V 6 bases, and 3 bases lay outside the gene matches. From germline, CDR1 is MNHNY and CDR2 SVGAGI (reference sequence). This CDR3 is 13 amino acids long. The CDR3 protein is CASRNGGAYEQYF. The CDR3 bases are TGTGCCAGCAGAAACGGGGGGGCCTACGAGCAGTACTTC.

This clonotype has at least ten counts. The chain links TRBV11-2 to TRBJ2-7; 8 positions match TRBD1. Germline CDR1 SGHAT, CDR2 FQNNGV. With 0 bases clipped from V and 2 bases from J, the junction kept 3 bases outside the gene matches. This CDR3 region has 15 residues. The CDR3 spells CASSLDGTGTYEQYF. In DNA, the CDR3 is TGTGCCAGCAGCTTAGATGGGACAGGTACCTACGAGCAGTACTTC.

This clonotype appeared a few times. The chain combines TRBV7-3 with TRBJ2-1, with 7 bases lining up with TRBD1. The CDR3 loop spans 14 amino acids. The ends lost 5 bases at V and 7 bases at J; junction bases unmatched: 8. Germline CDR1 reads SGHTA; CDR2 reads FQGTGA. DNA of the CDR3: TGTGCCAGCAGCCCGGATCCAGGGGGTAATGAGCAGTTCTTC. It specifies CASSPDPGGNEQFF.

The chain combines TRBV28 with TRBJ1-6, with a tentative D call TRBD1 (6 bases). Trimming pared 6 bases from V and 9 bases from J, leaving 12 bases between. Germline loops: CDR1 MDHEN, CDR2 SYDVKM. The CDR3 length is 13 residues. The chain's CDR3 is CASRKTGGSPLHF. The CDR3 DNA is TGTGCCAGCAGGAAGACAGGCGGTTCACCCCTCCACTTT.

Only a few counts were recorded for this clonotype. This chain links TRBV20-1 with TRBJ2-7; the D gene is possibly TRBD1 (6 bases). The germline gives CDR1 DFQATT, CDR2 SNEGSKA (reference sequence). This CDR3 spans 12 amino acids. V shed 5 bases and J shed 4 bases, with 12 bases lying between them. The CDR3 spells CSAPVQGYEQYF. The CDR3 nucleotides are TGCAGTGCTCCTGTACAGGGTTACGAGCAGTACTTC.

This clonotype was recorded at least ten times. This sequence joins TRBV11-2 and TRBJ2-7; 7 bases agree with TRBD2. Germline V lookup: CDR1 SGHAT, CDR2 FQNNGV. The CDR3 runs to 13 residues. V shed 3 bases and J 5 bases; nucleotides not matched to a gene: 4. The CDR3 is CASSFGRANEQYV. In DNA form, the CDR3 reads TGTGCCAGCAGCTTTGGGAGGGCAAACGAGCAGTACGTC.

The V and J genes are TRBV27 and TRBJ2-7; perhaps TRBD1 as D (8 bases). This CDR3 has 15 residues. Germline CDR1 MNHEY, CDR2 SMNVEV (reference sequence). Trimming shortened V by 4 bases and J by 3 bases, and 16 bases separated the two germline ends. This CDR3 reads CASSSLTGEGYEQYF. The CDR3 region has the DNA TGTGCCAGCAGTTCCTTGACAGGGGAGGGCTACGAGCAGTACTTC.

There are a few counts of this clonotype. The chain recombines TRBV9 with TRBJ2-7; 12 bases line up with TRBD2. Germline CDR1 is SGDLS and CDR2 is YYNGEE. CDR3 length: 16 residues. The V and J ends lost 5 bases and 0 bases, in that order; junction bases with no gene match: 6. CDR3 nucleotide sequence: TGTGCCAGCAGACCCGGACTAGCGGGGCCCTCCTACGAGCAGTACTTC. Encoded protein: CASRPGLAGPSYEQYF.

Only a few counts were recorded for this clonotype. V usage is TRBV7-2 and J usage is TRBJ2-7; 9 bases agree with TRBD2. CDR1 SGHTA and CDR2 FQGNSA come from the germline V gene. CDR3 size: 13 residues. Trimming at V came to 4 bases and at J to 6 bases, leaving 4 bases not matched to a gene. CDR3 sequence (DNA): TGTGCCAGCAGCTGGGGACTAGCACGCGAGCAGTACTTC. Its translation: CASSWGLAREQYF.

This clonotype was seen ten or more times. The chain combines TRBV6-6 with TRBJ2-2; TRBD2 aligns across 15 bases. Germline assignment: CDR1 MNHNY and CDR2 SVGAGI (reference sequence). Trimming took 6 bases from V and 4 from J; bases not matched to a gene: 3. The CDR3 length is 16 residues. CDR3 nucleotide sequence: TGTGCCAGCAGCTGGACTAGCGGGGGGGTCACCGGGGAGCTGTTTTTT. Its translation: CASSWTSGGVTGELFF.

J is TRBJ2-3 and V is TRBV15; D gene uncertain. With 1 base removed from V and 6 bases from J, the gap between germline ends came to 20 bases. Germline V lookup: CDR1 LNHNV, CDR2 YYDKDF (reference sequence). This CDR3 spans 17 amino acids. The CDR3 region has the DNA TGTGCCACCAGCAGAGTCCTTCGGGCGGAGATGCATGATACGCAGTATTTT. Protein product: CATSRVLRAEMHDTQYF.

This sequence joins TRBV6-5 and TRBJ2-7, with D maybe TRBD2 (6 bases). The CDR3 has 13 residues. Germline V CDR1 and CDR2: MNHEY, SVGAGI. V was trimmed by 11 bases and J by 6 bases, leaving 20 bases between them. DNA for the CDR3: TGTGCCGTGACGACTAGTTTCCTCGGCGAGCAGTACTTC. Protein: CAVTTSFLGEQYF.

The chain has TRBV5-1 and TRBJ2-5; no definite D call. This CDR3 region has 15 residues. CDR1 and CDR2 (germline): SGHRS, YFSETQ. Trimming took 0 bases from V and 3 from J, leaving 12 bases between them. Here the CDR3 reads CASSLVSGPEETQYF. The CDR3 coding sequence is TGCGCCAGCAGCTTGGTCTCCGGACCCGAAGAGACCCAGTACTTC.

This clonotype was observed at least ten times. This chain uses TRBV25-1 with TRBJ2-3, with 14 bases lining up with TRBD2. The V segment lost 6 bases and the J segment 4 bases; nucleotides outside the gene matches: 3. This CDR3 has 15 residues. CDR1 MGHDK and CDR2 SYGVNS come from the germline V gene. The CDR3 loop reads CASSRTSGGSDTQYF. The CDR3 DNA sequence: TGTGCCAGCAGCAGGACTAGCGGGGGGTCAGATACGCAGTATTTT.

A few counts support this clonotype. The chain links TRBV4-1 to TRBJ1-3; D ambiguous. CDR1 and CDR2 from the germline V gene are MGHRA and YSYEKL. CDR3 length: 15 amino acids. V lost 2 bases to trimming and J lost 0 bases, with 8 bases between them. This CDR3 reads CASSQREASGNTIYF. The CDR3 coding sequence is TGCGCCAGCAGCCAAAGAGAGGCCTCTGGAAACACCATATATTTT.

This clonotype was seen a handful of times. The chain has TRBV7-9 and TRBJ2-7; no reliable D call. The CDR3 runs 13 residues. Trimming removed 5 bases at V and 7 bases at J, with 15 bases between. Germline loops: CDR1 SEHNR, CDR2 FQNEAQ (reference sequence). CDR3 sequence: CASSAPAGVEQYF. CDR3 nucleotides: TGTGCCAGCAGCGCCCCAGCTGGGGTAGAGCAGTACTTC.

This clonotype came up many times. The genes are TRBV5-1 and TRBJ2-7, with D tentatively TRBD1 (6 bases). From germline, CDR1 is SGHRS and CDR2 YFSETQ. The V and J ends lost 4 bases and 6 bases respectively, with 20 bases between them. The CDR3 covers 15 residues. CDR3 in DNA: TGCGCCAGCAGCGGCACCGCAGGGGCTACCCTCGAGCAGTACTTC. It yields the protein CASSGTAGATLEQYF.

This clonotype was seen only a few times. The rearrangement uses TRBV13 and TRBJ1-2, with D maybe TRBD1 (6 bases). V lost 5 bases to trimming and J lost 5 bases, with 15 bases between them. Germline loops: CDR1 PRHDT, CDR2 FYEKMQ (reference sequence). This CDR3 contains 14 residues. This CDR3 is CASSTRAGAYGYTF. CDR3 nucleotides: TGTGCCAGCAGCACCCGCGCAGGGGCATATGGCTACACCTTC.

This clonotype occurred many times. The V gene is TRBV7-2, the J gene TRBJ2-4; D possibly uses TRBD1 or TRBD2 (5 bases each). The CDR3 is 14 amino acids. CDR1 is SGHTA, CDR2 FQGNSA, per germline. Trimming pared 3 bases from V and 6 bases from J, leaving 12 bases between. The CDR3 loop is CASSFIGGRNIQYF. CDR3 sequence (DNA): TGTGCCAGCAGCTTTATTGGGGGTAGAAACATTCAGTACTTC.

V is TRBV11-3 and J is TRBJ2-3; D gene uncertain. Deletions cut 7 bases from V and 0 bases from J, with 11 bases between. This CDR3 spans 14 amino acids. Looked up from germline, CDR1 is SGHNT and CDR2 is YENEEA. CDR3 in DNA: TGTGCCAGCACCCCGCGGCGGAGCACAGATACGCAGTATTTT. It encodes CASTPRRSTDTQYF. Looking up the rest from reference TRBV11-3 and TRBJ2-3 gives the full variable domain: EAGVVQSPRYKIIEKKQPVAFWCNPISGHNTLYWYLQNLGQGPELLIRYENEEAVDDSQLPKDRFSAERLKGVDSTLKIQPAELGDSAVYLCASTPRRSTDTQYFGPGTRLTVL.